One sample yielded the 4 T cell receptor beta chains listed below, sequenced in a study of immune evolution from preneoplasia to lung adenocarcinoma. Repertoires were generated with immunoSEQ multiplex PCR, while TCRdb's copy carries only in-frame clones and drops some. The data show about 41,000 clones, around 85% seen once. The sample taken for sequencing was FFPE invasive lung adenocarcinoma tissue. These TCRs come from a person in their sixties with lung adenocarcinoma.

The rearrangement joins TRBV10-3 to TRBJ2-7; 14 bases map to TRBD2. Trimming removed 10 bases from V and 5 bases from J; junction bases left unmatched: 13. CDR1 and CDR2 (germline): ENHRY, SYGVKD. The CDR3 extends over 16 amino acids. Here the CDR3 reads CATTPFPTSGRDEQYF. In DNA, the CDR3 is TGTGCCACCACCCCGTTCCCGACTAGCGGGAGGGACGAGCAGTACTTC.

V gene TRBV27 combines with J gene TRBJ2-7; D tentatively fits TRBD1 or TRBD2 (5 bases each). Germline-derived CDR1 and CDR2 are MNHEY and SMNVEV (reference sequence). Trimming took 5 bases from V and 4 from J, leaving 15 bases between them. The CDR3 length is 14 residues. The CDR3 reads CASSQIPGHYEQYF. The CDR3 DNA reads TGTGCCAGCAGTCAAATCCCGGGGCATTACGAGCAGTACTTC.

The V gene is TRBV5-1, the J gene TRBJ1-1; possibly TRBD1 for D (5 bases). The V and J ends lost 0 bases and 1 base respectively, with 13 bases between them. The CDR3 contains 16 residues. Germline V gene data show CDR1 as SGHRS and CDR2 as YFSETQ. The CDR3 loop reads CASSLALGVRNTEAFF. The DNA of the CDR3 is TGCGCCAGCAGCTTGGCGTTGGGGGTGAGGAACACTGAAGCTTTCTTT.

The chain is built from TRBV5-1 and TRBJ1-3; no clear D. V lost 4 bases and J lost 1, with 9 bases in between. The CDR3 runs 14 residues. Germline V CDR1 and CDR2: SGHRS, YFSETQ. CDR3 nucleotide sequence: TGCGCCAGCAGCCCGACTAGTTCTGGAAACACCATATATTTT. It yields the protein CASSPTSSGNTIYF.